These 26 T cell receptor beta chains came from one sample sequenced in a study of blood T cell repertoires in COVID-19. Using immunoSEQ multiplex PCR, the repertoire was profiled, and TCRdb retains in-frame clones only, with some absent. The sample holds about 310,000 clones, around nine tenths seen once. Specimen: PBMCs or T cells enriched from blood (not recorded which). These TCRs come from a woman aged 30 to 39 who had recovered from COVID-19.

The V and J genes are TRBV2 and TRBJ1-4, with a tentative D call TRBD1 (6 bases). Germline V gene sequence: CDR1 SNHLY, CDR2 FYNNEI. The germline V and J ends were trimmed by 5 bases and 5 bases, with 15 bases remaining between them. The CDR3 length is 15 residues. CDR3 in amino acids: CASSRETGSNEKLFF. DNA for the CDR3: TGTGCCAGCAGTCGAGAGACAGGTTCCAATGAAAAACTGTTTTTT.

The chain combines TRBV13 with TRBJ2-5; no clear D. CDR1 PRHDT and CDR2 FYEKMQ come from the germline V gene (reference sequence). The V end was cut by 4 bases, the J end by 9 bases, with 15 bases between. The CDR3 has 13 residues. The CDR3 DNA sequence: TGTGCCAGCAGCTCCTCTACTAACGTAGCCCAGTACTTC. Protein sequence: CASSSSTNVAQYF.

The chain links TRBV5-1 to TRBJ1-1; tentative D call: TRBD1 (6 bases). Germline V CDR1 and CDR2: SGHRS, YFSETQ. The CDR3 extends over 14 amino acids. V lost 3 bases and J lost 1, with 10 bases in between. The CDR3 nucleotides are TGCGCCAGCAGCTGGGGGGGACAGAACACTGAAGCTTTCTTT. Protein sequence: CASSWGGQNTEAFF.

The chain employs TRBV25-1 and TRBJ2-5; weak D call: TRBD2 (5 bases). The CDR3 runs 12 residues. CDR1 and CDR2 from the germline V gene are MGHDK and SYGVNS. Trimming pared 4 bases from V and 5 bases from J, leaving 8 bases between. Here the CDR3 reads CASSGELETQYF. The CDR3 coding sequence is TGTGCCAGCAGTGGGGAGTTGGAGACCCAGTACTTC.

V is TRBV6-5 and J is TRBJ1-2; tentative D call: TRBD1 (5 bases). This CDR3 region has 14 residues. The germline V gene has CDR1 MNHEY and CDR2 SVGAGI. Trimming cost V 7 bases and J 8 bases, with 20 bases left between them. The CDR3 DNA follows: TGTGCCAGCATTTTAGACAGCGCCTTCGTCGGCTACACCTTC. Translating it yields CASILDSAFVGYTF.

The genes are TRBV5-1 and TRBJ2-7; the match to TRBD1 covers 9 bases. The V gene's germline CDR1 is SGHRS and CDR2 YFSETQ. This CDR3 is 16 amino acids long. V gave up 4 bases and J gave up 1 base; unmatched junction bases: 9. CDR3 loop: CASSHRDRERSYEQYF. The CDR3 DNA sequence: TGCGCCAGCAGCCACCGGGACAGGGAGAGGTCCTACGAGCAGTACTTC. Full variable domain (rest looked up from reference TRBV5-1 and TRBJ2-7): KAGVTQTPRYLIKTRGQQVTLSCSPISGHRSVSWYQQTPGQGLQFLFEYFSETQRNKGNFPGRFSGRQFSNSRSEMNVSTLELGDSALYLCASSHRDRERSYEQYFGPGTRLTVT.

The V and J genes are TRBV18 and TRBJ2-7; D is uncertain. This CDR3 spans 12 amino acids. Trimming cost V 4 bases and J 0 bases, with 4 bases left between them. Germline CDR1 reads KGHSH; CDR2 reads LQKENI. CDR3 residues: CASSLSSYEQYF. DNA for the CDR3: TGTGCCAGCTCACTGAGCTCCTACGAGCAGTACTTC.

This clone has a single count. The chain has TRBV4-1 and TRBJ1-1, with 9 nucleotides matching TRBD1. Trimming cost V 6 bases and J 1 base; bases outside gene matches: 3. Germline V gene sequence: CDR1 MGHRA, CDR2 YSYEKL. The CDR3 loop spans 14 amino acids. The chain's CDR3 is CASRPQGANTEAFF. CDR3 DNA sequence: TGCGCCAGCAGGCCACAGGGGGCGAACACTGAAGCTTTCTTT.

The chain joins TRBV6-5 to TRBJ1-2; 9 bases are a match to TRBD1. Germline V gene sequence: CDR1 MNHEY, CDR2 SVGAGI. This CDR3 contains 13 residues. With 8 bases clipped from V and 8 bases from J, the junction kept 9 bases outside the gene matches. CDR3: CASSRTGVGGYTF. DNA for the CDR3: TGTGCCAGCTCCAGGACAGGGGTAGGGGGCTACACCTTC.

J is TRBJ1-2 and V is TRBV18, with 8 bases fitting TRBD1. This CDR3 has 15 amino acids. The junction had 5 bases not matched to a gene; V was cut back by 1 base and J by 4 bases. Germline lookup yields CDR1 KGHSH and CDR2 LQKENI. The DNA of the CDR3 is TGTGCCAGCTCACCACTAGGACAGGGAGGCTATGGCTACACCTTC. Translation: CASSPLGQGGYGYTF.

The chain is built from TRBV18 and TRBJ2-3, with TRBD2 matching 9 bases. V gave up 4 bases and J gave up 1 base; unmatched junction bases: 3. The V gene's germline CDR1 is KGHSH and CDR2 LQKENI. The CDR3 covers 15 residues. In nucleotides, the CDR3 is TGTGCCAGCTCACTCCGGACTAGCGGCACAGATACGCAGTATTTT. Translation gives CASSLRTSGTDTQYF.

The rearrangement uses TRBV19 and TRBJ2-3; no clear D. This CDR3 is 14 amino acids long. V was trimmed by 5 bases and J by 7 bases, leaving 16 bases between them. CDR1 is LNHDA, CDR2 SQIVND, per germline (reference sequence). The CDR3 loop is CASSPRIEANTQYF. DNA for the CDR3: TGTGCCAGTAGTCCCCGTATCGAGGCGAATACGCAGTATTTT.

The chain links TRBV7-8 to TRBJ1-2; a weak D match, TRBD1 (5 bases). V was pared by 5 bases and J by 4 bases, with 14 bases between. Germline CDR1 and CDR2: SGHVS and FQNEAQ. CDR3 length: 14 amino acids. The CDR3 nucleotides are TGTGCCAGCAGCACAGGCCGTACAACCTATGGCTACACCTTC. It codes for CASSTGRTTYGYTF.

This sequence joins TRBV9 and TRBJ2-3, with 12 bases identical to TRBD2. The CDR3 length is 17 residues. The germline CDR1 and CDR2 sequences are SGDLS and YYNGEE. Unmatched junction bases numbered 9, after V lost 3 bases and J lost 4 bases. CDR3 DNA: TGTGCCAGCAGCGCAAGCCTAGCGGGAGGGGACCCAGATACGCAGTATTTT. Translation: CASSASLAGGDPDTQYF.

The V gene is TRBV28, the J gene TRBJ2-1; a weak D match, TRBD2 (6 bases). Per the germline V gene, CDR1 is MDHEN and CDR2 is SYDVKM. This CDR3 is 15 amino acids long. V dropped 3 bases and J dropped 8 bases, with 17 bases sitting between them. The CDR3 nucleotides read TGTGCCAGCAGTTTTATGAGGGAGGTGGCCGATGAGCAGTTCTTC. Amino acid sequence: CASSFMREVADEQFF. The variable domain in full, with the rest retrieved from reference TRBV28 and TRBJ2-1, is DVKVTQSSRYLVKRTGEKVFLECVQDMDHENMFWYRQDPGLGLRLIYFSYDVKMKEKGDIPEGYSVSREKKERFSLILESASTNQTSMYLCASSFMREVADEQFFGPGTRLTVL.

The chain couples TRBV27 to TRBJ1-1; D is unclear. V lost 3 bases and J 5 bases, leaving 10 bases between the germline ends. The CDR3 spans 13 residues. The V gene's germline CDR1 is MNHEY and CDR2 SMNVEV (reference sequence). The CDR3, as DNA: TGTGCCAGCAGTTTGAGATTGATGACTGAAGCTTTCTTT. Residues: CASSLRLMTEAFF.

The J gene is TRBJ2-3, the V gene TRBV27; no firm D call. This CDR3 contains 17 residues. V lost 6 bases and J lost 2, with 21 bases in between. Germline CDR1 reads MNHEY; CDR2 reads SMNVEV (reference sequence). The CDR3 protein is CASSTITTNYLTDTQYF. In nucleotides, the CDR3 is TGTGCCAGCAGCACTATAACGACCAATTACCTCACAGATACGCAGTATTTT.

This clone was seen a few times. The chain couples TRBV5-1 to TRBJ1-5, with a weak D call TRBD1 (6 bases). Germline-derived CDR1 and CDR2 are SGHRS and YFSETQ. The V end lost 1 base, the J end lost 7 bases, and 12 bases lay between the germline ends. The CDR3 covers 14 residues. The CDR3 loop reads CASSLTGSGQPQHF. The CDR3 DNA reads TGCGCCAGCAGCTTGACAGGGTCTGGACAGCCCCAGCATTTT.

The chain couples TRBV5-4 to TRBJ2-5; D gene unclear. The CDR3 is 15 amino acids. V was trimmed by 0 bases and J by 1 base, leaving 10 bases between them. Germline V gene lookup returns CDR1 SGHNT and CDR2 YYREEE (reference sequence). CDR3 amino acids: CASSLGHTFQETQYF. CDR3 in DNA: TGTGCCAGCAGCTTGGGACACACGTTCCAAGAGACCCAGTACTTC.

This clone was recorded only once. V gene TRBV5-1 combines with J gene TRBJ2-7; 8 positions match TRBD2. V shed 4 bases and J 2 bases; nucleotides not matched to a gene: 11. Per germline, CDR1 SGHRS and CDR2 YFSETQ. CDR3 length equals 16 residues. The CDR3 here is CASSPGGSGLAYEQYF. CDR3 bases: TGCGCCAGCAGCCCTGGAGGCTCGGGACTAGCCTACGAGCAGTACTTC.

V gene TRBV6-5 combines with J gene TRBJ1-3; TRBD1 matches at 9 bases. The CDR3 is 16 amino acids. The trim removed 4 bases at V and 4 bases at J, leaving 8 bases unmatched. The germline V gene has CDR1 MNHEY and CDR2 SVGAGI. CDR3 in amino acids: CASSLTGGASGNTIYF. The DNA for the CDR3 is TGTGCCAGCAGTTTAACAGGGGGCGCATCCGGAAACACCATATATTTT.

The chain carries TRBV7-6 and TRBJ2-5; no clear D. The CDR3 contains 13 residues. Germline CDR1 reads SGHVS; CDR2 reads FNYEAQ. The V end lost 2 bases, the J end lost 2 bases, and 6 bases lay between the germline ends. The DNA of the CDR3 is TGTGCCAGCAGCTTACAGGAACAAGAGACCCAGTACTTC. Amino acids: CASSLQEQETQYF.

The V and J genes are TRBV6-5 and TRBJ1-1; 7 bases line up with TRBD1. V was clipped by 10 bases and J by 1 base; unmatched bases: 9. Germline V gives CDR1 MNHEY, CDR2 SVGAGI. The CDR3 has 14 amino acids. CDR3 in amino acids: CATHNRGQNTEAFF. The CDR3 DNA sequence: TGTGCCACCCACAACAGGGGTCAGAACACTGAAGCTTTCTTT.

V is TRBV27 and J is TRBJ2-7; weak D call: TRBD2 (6 bases). The CDR3 runs 12 residues. The V end was cut by 4 bases, the J end by 5 bases, with 9 bases between. Germline CDR1 and CDR2: MNHEY and SMNVEV (reference sequence). The DNA of the CDR3 is TGTGCCAGCAGTTCTATAGCGGACGAGCAGTACTTC. The encoded protein is CASSSIADEQYF.

The V gene is TRBV18, the J gene TRBJ1-5; 7 nucleotides line up with TRBD1. V trimming: 3 bases; J trimming: 7 bases; junction bases outside the gene matches: 9. CDR3 size: 15 residues. Germline V gives CDR1 KGHSH, CDR2 LQKENI. The CDR3 loop is CASSPDRVGEQPQHF. CDR3 DNA: TGTGCCAGCTCACCCGACAGGGTCGGGGAACAGCCCCAGCATTTT.

There are a few counts of this clone. This CDR3 reads CASSKEDGQGEDTGELFF. The CDR3, as DNA: TGTGCCAGCAGCAAAGAAGACGGACAGGGGGAAGACACCGGGGAGCTGTTTTTT. The chain links TRBV21-1 to TRBJ2-2; TRBD1 is the table's D call, not checked against the DNA. TRBV21-1 is assigned pseudogene status. The CDR3 extends over 18 amino acids.